The clone carrying this T cell receptor beta chain appeared a few times. Its antigen is as yet unknown. TCRdb analysed the reads with MiXCR anew, one entry per CDR3 protein. The table includes approximately 190,000 distinct CDR3 sequences, under 30% detected once. The data originate from a study of T cell repertoires in cytomegalovirus infection. About the research overall: It was the public TCR beta signatures that indicated both CMV infection and matching HLA type. Study-level results: HLA-C-restricted TCR beta clonotypes specific for CMV led the ex vivo response. CMV carriers having the relevant HLA were flagged by cumulative public TCR beta family frequency.

With 8 bases removed from V and 4 bases from J, the gap between germline ends came to 14 bases. Looked up from germline, CDR1 is MGHDK and CDR2 is SYGVNS. The CDR3 is made up of 13 amino acids. V and J are TRBV25-1 and TRBJ1-2; D possibly corresponds to TRBD1 (6 bases). Sequencing input: PBMCs. The clonotype was recovered from a human donor in good health (CMV status not recorded). Some clones in this sample may be carry-over from other donors' samples. For the CDR3, the DNA is TGTGCCAGCTCCGGGGGCACCACCTATGGCTACACCTTC. Residues: CASSGGTTYGYTF.